These 15 T cell receptor beta chains came from one sample sequenced in a study of human T cells and chemical hapten exposure. Sample time point: patch test 1, 2 weeks after DPC sensitization. Regarding treatment: therapeutic diphenylcyclopropenone sensitization with weekly scalp DPC. TCRdb processed the RACE reads anew with MiXCR; each CDR3 protein has one entry. This sample yields fewer than 60,000 distinct CDR3 sequences, of which 9.3% are seen a single time; 4% to 5.5% belongs to the top ten. This specimen consisted of whole blood, obtained in connection with sensitization to the hapten diphenylcyclopropenone (DPC). The origin of the receptors is a woman aged 50 to 65 with alopecia areata. Some clones in this sample may be carry-over from other donors' samples.

This clonotype is large within its sample. The chain couples TRBV28 to TRBJ1-2, with 8 bases identical to TRBD1. Germline CDR1 reads MDHEN; CDR2 reads SYDVKM. Unmatched junction bases numbered 6, after V lost 8 bases and J lost 1 base. CDR3 size: 14 residues. This chain's CDR3 is CASLRTGSNYGYTF. CDR3 sequence (DNA): TGTGCCAGCCTACGGACAGGGAGTAACTATGGCTACACCTTC.

This clonotype was observed at least ten times. The chain has TRBV7-2 and TRBJ1-5; no reliable D call. The ends were cut back, 2 bases at V and 2 bases at J, with 10 bases in the middle. CDR3 length equals 15 residues. CDR1 and CDR2 from the germline V gene are SGHTA and FQGNSA. The CDR3 protein is CASSLSSAGNQPQHF. CDR3 bases: TGTGCCAGCAGCTTATCCTCTGCAGGCAATCAGCCCCAGCATTTT.

This clonotype was found a few times. J is TRBJ1-4 and V is TRBV10-3; maybe TRBD1 (5 bases). V was cut by 7 bases and J by 8 bases, with 8 bases left in between. Germline-derived CDR1 and CDR2 are ENHRY and SYGVKD. This CDR3 has 11 amino acids. CDR3 region: CAIKGNEKLFF. The DNA for the CDR3 is TGTGCCATCAAGGGGAACGAAAAACTGTTTTTT.

This clonotype was seen at least ten times. This chain uses TRBV6-6 with TRBJ2-6, with D possibly being TRBD1 (6 bases). The V and J ends lost 10 bases and 0 bases respectively, with 10 bases between them. The length of the CDR3 is 14 residues. The V gene's germline CDR1 is MNHNY and CDR2 SVGAGI (reference sequence). CDR3 coding DNA: TGTGCCACCTCGGACAGCTCTGGGGCCAACGTCCTGACTTTC. Its protein is CATSDSSGANVLTF.

This clonotype was seen more than once but under ten times. This chain joins TRBV5-6 and TRBJ1-2; D is unclear. Germline V gene lookup returns CDR1 SGHDT and CDR2 YYEEEE. V was shortened by 0 bases and J by 1 base, with 10 bases between the two germline ends. This CDR3 has 15 residues. The CDR3 here is CASSLGQSVNYGYTF. The CDR3 DNA follows: TGTGCCAGCAGCTTGGGGCAGTCGGTTAACTATGGCTACACCTTC.

The sample holds many counts of this clonotype. The chain recombines TRBV7-7 with TRBJ2-1; D is unresolved. Trimming removed 2 bases at V and 6 bases at J, with 14 bases between. The germline V gene has CDR1 SSHAT and CDR2 FNYEAQ (reference sequence). The CDR3 covers 15 residues. The CDR3 here is CASSLTRSNTNEQFF. DNA for the CDR3: TGTGCCAGCAGCTTAACGAGATCAAATACCAATGAGCAGTTCTTC.

This clonotype is deemed medium-sized. The rearrangement joins TRBV5-1 to TRBJ1-6, with 7 bases matching TRBD1. The germline V gene has CDR1 SGHRS and CDR2 YFSETQ. V shed 3 bases and J 13 bases; nucleotides not matched to a gene: 4. CDR3 length: 12 residues. The CDR3 nucleotides are TGCGCCAGCAGCTACGGACAGGACCCCCTCCACTTT. This encodes CASSYGQDPLHF. Based on the CDR3 plus reference TRBV5-1 and TRBJ1-6, the full variable domain is KAGVTQTPRYLIKTRGQQVTLSCSPISGHRSVSWYQQTPGQGLQFLFEYFSETQRNKGNFPGRFSGRQFSNSRSEMNVSTLELGDSALYLCASSYGQDPLHFGNGTRLTVT.

In this sample, this clonotype turned up many times. V is TRBV29-1 and J is TRBJ2-3, with a tentative D call TRBD2 (6 bases). The length of the CDR3 is 16 residues. V shed 0 bases and J shed 3 bases, with 16 bases lying between them. Germline loops: CDR1 SQVTM, CDR2 ANQGSEA. The CDR3 sequence: CSVEDEFGRGTDTQYF. The CDR3, as DNA: TGCAGCGTTGAAGATGAATTCGGGAGAGGGACAGATACGCAGTATTTT.

This clonotype showed up just a few times. The CDR3 sequence is CSASQGQGGNSPLHF. The CDR3 bases are TGCAGTGCTAGCCAGGGACAGGGCGGTAATTCACCCCTCCACTTT. The V call is TRBV20-1, the J call TRBJ1-6; TRBD1 aligns across 9 bases. The ends lost 3 bases at V and 6 bases at J; junction bases unmatched: 6. CDR1 and CDR2 (germline): DFQATT, SNEGSKA (reference sequence). This CDR3 has 15 amino acids.

This clonotype was seen ten or more times. The CDR3 here is CASSLPGQLLEETQYF. CDR3 nucleotides: TGTGCCAGCAGCTTGCCTGGCCAACTATTGGAAGAGACCCAGTACTTC. J is TRBJ2-5 and V is TRBV5-6; D is ambiguous. CDR1 SGHDT and CDR2 YYEEEE come from the germline V gene. Between the trimmed V and J ends, which lost 1 base and 3 bases, there was a span of 16 bases. The CDR3 runs 16 residues.

This clonotype was detected ten times or more. This chain links TRBV20-1 with TRBJ2-7; D is uncertain. CDR1 and CDR2 from the germline V gene are DFQATT and SNEGSKA (reference sequence). The CDR3 spans 12 residues. The V and J ends lost 3 bases and 0 bases respectively, with 6 bases between them. CDR3 in DNA: TGCAGTGCTAGTACCACCTCCTACGAGCAGTACTTC. It specifies CSASTTSYEQYF.

This clonotype was found many times. The chain uses TRBV28 and TRBJ1-3; no clear D. This CDR3 has 14 residues. Germline CDR1 is MDHEN and CDR2 is SYDVKM. The V end was cut by 2 bases, the J end by 0 bases, with 5 bases between. CDR3: CASSLQVSGNTIYF. The CDR3 DNA reads TGTGCCAGCAGTTTACAGGTCTCTGGAAACACCATATATTTT.

The chain links TRBV19 to TRBJ2-1, with TRBD1 matching 9 bases. Trimming took 6 bases from V and 1 from J; bases not matched to a gene: 7. The CDR3 runs to 16 residues. CDR1 and CDR2 from the germline V gene are LNHDA and SQIVND (reference sequence). CDR3 residues: CASSSDRGISYNEQFF. The DNA for the CDR3 is TGTGCCAGTAGCTCTGACAGGGGGATATCCTACAATGAGCAGTTCTTC.

The chain has TRBV7-9 and TRBJ2-5; tentative D call: TRBD2 (7 bases). The CDR3 is 14 residues long. Per the germline V gene, CDR1 is SEHNR and CDR2 is FQNEAQ (reference sequence). V was clipped by 6 bases and J by 3 bases, with 14 bases between them. CDR3 in amino acids: CASSHSGTKETQYF. CDR3 bases: TGTGCCAGCAGTCACAGCGGGACAAAAGAGACCCAGTACTTC.

This clonotype was seen many times. This chain uses TRBV7-6 with TRBJ2-6; tentatively, D is TRBD1 (6 bases). Germline V gives CDR1 SGHVS, CDR2 FNYEAQ. Trimming pared 4 bases from V and 0 bases from J, leaving 10 bases between. This CDR3 is built from 16 residues. CDR3 DNA sequence: TGTGCCAGCAGCTCACAGGGTTTCTCTGGGGCCAACGTCCTGACTTTC. Translating gives CASSSQGFSGANVLTF.